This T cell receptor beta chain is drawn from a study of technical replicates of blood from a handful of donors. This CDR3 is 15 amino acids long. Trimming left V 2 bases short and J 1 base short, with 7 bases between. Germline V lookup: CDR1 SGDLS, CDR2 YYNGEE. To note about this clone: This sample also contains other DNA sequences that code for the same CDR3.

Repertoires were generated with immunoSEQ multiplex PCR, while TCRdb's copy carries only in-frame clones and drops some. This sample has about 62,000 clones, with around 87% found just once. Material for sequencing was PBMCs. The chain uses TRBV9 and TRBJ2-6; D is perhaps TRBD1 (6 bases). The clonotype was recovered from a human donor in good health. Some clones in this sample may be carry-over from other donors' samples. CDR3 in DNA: TGTGCCAGCAGCGTCAGGGGATCTGGGGCCAACGTCCTGACTTTC. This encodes CASSVRGSGANVLTF. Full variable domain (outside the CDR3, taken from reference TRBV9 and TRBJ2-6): DSGVTQTPKHLITATGQRVTLRCSPRSGDLSVYWYQQSLDQGLQFLIQYYNGEERAKGNILERFSAQQFPDLHSELNLSSLELGDSALYFCASSVRGSGANVLTFGAGSRLTVL.